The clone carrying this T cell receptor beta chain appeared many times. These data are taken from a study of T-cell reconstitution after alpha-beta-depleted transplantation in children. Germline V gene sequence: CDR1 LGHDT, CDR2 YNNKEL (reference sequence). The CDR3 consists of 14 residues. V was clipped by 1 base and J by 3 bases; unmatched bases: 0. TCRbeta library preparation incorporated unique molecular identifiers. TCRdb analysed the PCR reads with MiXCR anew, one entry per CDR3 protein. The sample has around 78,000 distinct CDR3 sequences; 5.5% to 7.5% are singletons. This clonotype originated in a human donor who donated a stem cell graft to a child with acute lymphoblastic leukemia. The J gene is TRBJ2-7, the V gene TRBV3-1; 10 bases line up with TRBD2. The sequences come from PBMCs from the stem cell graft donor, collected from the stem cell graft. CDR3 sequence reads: CASSQGTSGYEQYF. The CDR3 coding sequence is TGTGCCAGCAGCCAAGGGACTAGCGGCTACGAGCAGTACTTC.